What follows are 2 T cell receptor beta chains derived from one specimen sequenced in a study of molecular identifiers for immune sequencing clone quantification. TCRdb re-analysed the PCR reads in MiXCR, keeping a single row per CDR3 protein. The sample shows under 600,000 distinct CDR3 sequences, about a fifth of them seen only once. Sequencing was done on a sample of naive CD8+ T cells from blood, with Jurkat cell RNA spiked in. Described subset: FACS-sorted CD8+CD4-CCR7+CD45RA+ naive T cells. The source of these receptors is a human donor in good health. Some libraries in this study had Jurkat cell RNA spiked in.

The chain recombines TRBV18 with TRBJ2-5, with D maybe TRBD1 (6 bases). The V and J ends lost 3 bases and 0 bases respectively, with 11 bases between them. The V gene's germline CDR1 is KGHSH and CDR2 LQKENI. The CDR3 consists of 15 residues. As DNA, the CDR3 is TGTGCCAGCTCACCGAACAGGGAAAACCAAGAGACCCAGTACTTC. Protein product: CASSPNRENQETQYF.

On this clonotype: This may come from a read error, since a much larger clone is one base off. The CDR3 does not close with the conserved phenylalanine or tryptophan, likely indicating a read error. V and J are TRBV12-3 or TRBV12-4 and TRBJ1-4; D gene uncertain. Trimming shortened V by 3 bases and J by 5 bases, and 7 bases separated the two germline ends. The CDR3 sequence is 13 residues long. The CDR3: CASSFPGNEKLFL. The CDR3 DNA sequence: TGTGCCAGCAGTTTCCCGGGAAATGAAAAACTGTTTCTT.